This entry is about one TCR beta chain. What it binds is unknown. The CDR3 covers 15 residues. Trimming shortened V by 4 bases and J by 8 bases, and 19 bases separated the two germline ends. The V gene's germline CDR1 is SGHRS and CDR2 YFSETQ. PCR was performed a second time for about 7 to 11 cycles using a sample-barcoded 5' primer and a J-beta primer mix. TCRdb ran MiXCR on the 5' RACE reads and lists one entry per CDR3 protein. The sample has hundreds of thousands of distinct CDR3 sequences, less than 70% seen once. These data come from a study of blood T cells in healthy people across ages. Study results and caveats: Conclusively comparing naive with antigen-experienced cells was impossible with unsorted PBMCs. Higher diversity and more naive CD4+ cells were features of long-lived donors, compared to aged donors.

The gene calls are TRBV5-1 and TRBJ2-1; D may be TRBD2 (5 bases). This sequence was found in a man of 80 years or more in good health. What was sequenced was blood. CDR3 residues: CASSMASSAGHEQFF. Written as DNA, the CDR3 is TGCGCCAGCAGCATGGCTAGCAGCGCCGGGCATGAGCAGTTCTTC.